The entry below describes one TCR beta chain. These data come from a study of T cell responses to AZD1222 COVID-19 vaccine. V was shortened by 6 bases and J by 4 bases, with 15 bases between the two germline ends. The CDR3 extends over 14 amino acids. The germline gives CDR1 MDHEN, CDR2 SYDVKM. Produced via immunoSEQ multiplex PCR; TCRdb's table is partial and in-frame only. The sample lists 110,000 to 150,000 clones; 80% to 95% were seen once. This receptor was obtained from an adult in good health. The starting material was peripheral blood, obtained on day 0 of AZD1222 vaccination. This chain uses TRBV28 with TRBJ1-2; D remains ambiguous. CDR3 sequence: CASRPYKTPYGYTF. In nucleotides, the CDR3 is TGTGCCAGCAGGCCTTACAAAACTCCCTATGGCTACACCTTC.